This TCR beta chain was sequenced in a study of cytomegalovirus exposure and HLA in healthy donors. Primers included in the PCR were 60 Vbeta and 13 Jbeta primers. The data were produced by immunoSEQ multiplex PCR, yet TCRdb's version contains in-frame clones alone and is incomplete. The repertoire holds 220,000 or so clones, roughly 70% seen once, with roughly 2% in the top ten. The CDR3 length is 13 residues. The germline CDR1 and CDR2 sequences are LNHDA and SQIVND (reference sequence). The genes are TRBV19 and TRBJ2-7; perhaps TRBD1 as D (6 bases). Sequencing used PBMCs. This sequence was found in a woman in her twenties or thirties in good health and CMV-seronegative. CDR3 sequence reads: CATGDRSSYEQYF. The CDR3 DNA reads TGTGCTACAGGTGACAGGAGCTCCTACGAGCAGTACTTC. The entire variable domain, with the rest obtained from reference TRBV19 and TRBJ2-7, is as follows: DGGITQSPKYLFRKEGQNVTLSCEQNLNHDAMYWYRQDPGQGLRLIYYSQIVNDFQKGDIAEGYSVSREKKESFPLTVTSAQKNPTAFYLCATGDRSSYEQYFGPGTRLTVT.